The 15 T cell receptor beta chains given below trace back to one sample, sequenced in a study of T cells in Graves' hyperthyroidism and ophthalmopathy. Researchers took RNA transcripts and amplified the TCR beta CDR3 regions from them. TCR CDR3 regions were first amplified by RT-PCR with HTBI primers. TCRdb recomputed calls from the multiplex PCR reads with MiXCR, one row per CDR3 protein. This sample carries around 380,000 distinct CDR3 sequences, about 13% of them seen once, and the ten largest clones take roughly 20%. What was sequenced was blood. The receptors shown here come from a man between 25 and 39 years old with Graves' hyperthyroidism that later progressed to Graves' ophthalmopathy.

This clonotype was seen many times. The V and J genes are TRBV28 and TRBJ1-5; D gene unclear. In germline, CDR1 is MDHEN, CDR2 SYDVKM. The germline V and J ends were trimmed by 2 bases and 1 base, with 9 bases remaining between them. This CDR3 has 15 residues. CDR3: CASSLGHGSNQPQHF. The CDR3 nucleotides are TGTGCCAGCAGTTTAGGCCATGGGAGCAATCAGCCCCAGCATTTT.

This clonotype was seen a handful of times. The chain recombines TRBV4-1 with TRBJ2-1, with a tentative D call TRBD1 (5 bases). Trimming removed 1 base from V and 0 bases from J, with 13 bases in between. Germline CDR1 reads MGHRA; CDR2 reads YSYEKL. The CDR3 has 17 residues. The CDR3 protein is CASSQASGALSYNEQFF. CDR3 nucleotide sequence: TGCGCCAGCAGCCAAGCGAGTGGGGCGCTCTCCTACAATGAGCAGTTCTTC.

This rearrangement joins TRBV20-1 to TRBJ2-7; D perhaps matches TRBD2 (7 bases). V gave up 7 bases and J gave up 6 bases, with 16 bases separating them. The length of the CDR3 is 12 residues. The germline V gene has CDR1 DFQATT and CDR2 SNEGSKA (reference sequence). The DNA for the CDR3 is TGCAGTGGAAGGCGGGGGCCCCGCGAGCAGTACTTC. It codes for CSGRRGPREQYF.

The chain couples TRBV14 to TRBJ2-3; D gene uncertain. The CDR3 is 15 amino acids. Germline V CDR1 and CDR2: SGHDN, FVKESK. V lost 3 bases and J lost 4, with 14 bases in between. CDR3 region: CASSHGPGGSDTQYF. CDR3 coding DNA: TGTGCCAGCAGCCACGGACCTGGTGGGTCAGATACGCAGTATTTT.

This clonotype has only a few counts. The CDR3 DNA reads as TGCGCCAGCAGCGGCCTGGGGGATAGACTGTTTTTT. Translated: CASSGLGDRLFF. This chain joins TRBV5-1 and TRBJ1-4; D is perhaps TRBD1 (5 bases). The CDR3 sequence is 12 residues long. With 4 bases removed from V and 13 bases from J, the gap between germline ends came to 14 bases. Germline CDR1 is SGHRS and CDR2 is YFSETQ.

This clonotype appeared a few times. V usage is TRBV27 and J usage is TRBJ1-5; maybe TRBD1 (6 bases). The V end was cut by 10 bases, the J end by 3 bases, with 10 bases between. Germline assignment: CDR1 MNHEY and CDR2 SMNVEV (reference sequence). The CDR3 has 12 amino acids. Here the CDR3 reads CAIGQYNQPQHF. The DNA of the CDR3 is TGTGCCATTGGACAGTACAATCAGCCCCAGCATTTT.

This chain connects TRBV4-1 to TRBJ2-1, with 13 bases matching TRBD2. Germline assignment: CDR1 MGHRA and CDR2 YSYEKL. The CDR3 extends over 16 amino acids. V trimming: 6 bases; J trimming: 5 bases; junction bases outside the gene matches: 7. The CDR3, as DNA: TGCGCCAGCAGTTCGACTAGCGGGGGGCCGGACAATGAGCAGTTCTTC. This encodes CASSSTSGGPDNEQFF.

The genes are TRBV6-2 or TRBV6-3 and TRBJ2-1, with TRBD2 as a possible D gene (6 bases). V was trimmed by 8 bases and J by 10 bases, leaving 21 bases between them. Looked up from germline, CDR1 is MNHEY and CDR2 is SVGEGT. The CDR3 is 14 amino acids. CDR3 bases: TGTGCCAGCCGCCGGGACTCGGGCCCCTTCGAGCAGTTCTTC. Translating gives CASRRDSGPFEQFF.

This clonotype was seen repeatedly, ten times or more. The chain has TRBV29-1 and TRBJ2-3, with D hard to call. Germline CDR1 is SQVTM and CDR2 is ANQGSEA. The CDR3 length is 13 residues. The V end lost 4 bases, the J end lost 5 bases, and 13 bases lay between the germline ends. CDR3 sequence (DNA): TGCAGCGTTGGACGGACGGTGGGAGATACGCAGTATTTT. It yields the protein CSVGRTVGDTQYF.

In this sample, this clonotype turned up a few times. The chain uses TRBV18 and TRBJ2-3; either TRBD1 or TRBD2 may supply D (5 bases each). The CDR3 has 15 residues. The V end lost 3 bases, the J end lost 1 base, and 11 bases lay between the germline ends. Germline CDR1 KGHSH, CDR2 LQKENI. CDR3 region: CASSPAQGGTDTQYF. CDR3 sequence (DNA): TGTGCCAGCTCACCGGCCCAGGGAGGCACAGATACGCAGTATTTT.

This clonotype was detected ten times or more. The rearrangement uses TRBV7-9 and TRBJ2-5; TRBD2 is a possible D gene (5 bases). Germline V gene lookup returns CDR1 SEHNR and CDR2 FQNEAQ (reference sequence). The CDR3 spans 14 residues. V was clipped by 5 bases and J by 0 bases, with 10 bases between them. The CDR3 is CASSPGIYQETQYF. The CDR3 bases are TGTGCCAGCAGCCCCGGGATTTACCAAGAGACCCAGTACTTC.

V gene TRBV6-4 combines with J gene TRBJ2-1, with D maybe TRBD1 (6 bases). Trimming stripped 4 bases from V and 5 bases from J, with 6 bases between. Germline values: CDR1 MRHNA, CDR2 SNTAGT. The CDR3 covers 12 residues. The CDR3: CASSAGDNEQFF. The CDR3 nucleotides are TGTGCCAGCAGTGCAGGGGACAATGAGCAGTTCTTC.

A few counts support this clonotype. The chain carries TRBV19 and TRBJ2-1; D is unresolved. CDR1 and CDR2 (germline): LNHDA, SQIVND (reference sequence). Trimming shortened V by 3 bases and J by 4 bases, and 13 bases separated the two germline ends. This CDR3 has 15 amino acids. The CDR3 DNA follows: TGTGCCAGTAGTATTAGTCAACGGCAGTACAATGAGCAGTTCTTC. Translation gives CASSISQRQYNEQFF.

The chain is built from TRBV20-1 and TRBJ1-6; TRBD1 aligns across 8 bases. The junction had 6 bases not matched to a gene; V was cut back by 2 bases and J by 6 bases. Per germline, CDR1 DFQATT and CDR2 SNEGSKA (reference sequence). This CDR3 has 15 amino acids. This chain's CDR3 is CSARSGDRTNSPLHF. CDR3 DNA: TGCAGTGCTAGATCAGGGGACAGGACTAATTCACCCCTCCACTTT.

The chain uses TRBV6-6 and TRBJ2-2, with D perhaps being TRBD1 or TRBD2 (5 bases each). The germline V gene encodes CDR1 MNHNY and CDR2 SVGAGI (reference sequence). This CDR3 contains 15 residues. V dropped 2 bases and J dropped 7 bases, with 14 bases sitting between them. The CDR3 spells CASSYTRGLGGELFF. The CDR3 DNA reads as TGTGCCAGCAGTTACACTAGGGGATTAGGCGGGGAGCTGTTTTTT.